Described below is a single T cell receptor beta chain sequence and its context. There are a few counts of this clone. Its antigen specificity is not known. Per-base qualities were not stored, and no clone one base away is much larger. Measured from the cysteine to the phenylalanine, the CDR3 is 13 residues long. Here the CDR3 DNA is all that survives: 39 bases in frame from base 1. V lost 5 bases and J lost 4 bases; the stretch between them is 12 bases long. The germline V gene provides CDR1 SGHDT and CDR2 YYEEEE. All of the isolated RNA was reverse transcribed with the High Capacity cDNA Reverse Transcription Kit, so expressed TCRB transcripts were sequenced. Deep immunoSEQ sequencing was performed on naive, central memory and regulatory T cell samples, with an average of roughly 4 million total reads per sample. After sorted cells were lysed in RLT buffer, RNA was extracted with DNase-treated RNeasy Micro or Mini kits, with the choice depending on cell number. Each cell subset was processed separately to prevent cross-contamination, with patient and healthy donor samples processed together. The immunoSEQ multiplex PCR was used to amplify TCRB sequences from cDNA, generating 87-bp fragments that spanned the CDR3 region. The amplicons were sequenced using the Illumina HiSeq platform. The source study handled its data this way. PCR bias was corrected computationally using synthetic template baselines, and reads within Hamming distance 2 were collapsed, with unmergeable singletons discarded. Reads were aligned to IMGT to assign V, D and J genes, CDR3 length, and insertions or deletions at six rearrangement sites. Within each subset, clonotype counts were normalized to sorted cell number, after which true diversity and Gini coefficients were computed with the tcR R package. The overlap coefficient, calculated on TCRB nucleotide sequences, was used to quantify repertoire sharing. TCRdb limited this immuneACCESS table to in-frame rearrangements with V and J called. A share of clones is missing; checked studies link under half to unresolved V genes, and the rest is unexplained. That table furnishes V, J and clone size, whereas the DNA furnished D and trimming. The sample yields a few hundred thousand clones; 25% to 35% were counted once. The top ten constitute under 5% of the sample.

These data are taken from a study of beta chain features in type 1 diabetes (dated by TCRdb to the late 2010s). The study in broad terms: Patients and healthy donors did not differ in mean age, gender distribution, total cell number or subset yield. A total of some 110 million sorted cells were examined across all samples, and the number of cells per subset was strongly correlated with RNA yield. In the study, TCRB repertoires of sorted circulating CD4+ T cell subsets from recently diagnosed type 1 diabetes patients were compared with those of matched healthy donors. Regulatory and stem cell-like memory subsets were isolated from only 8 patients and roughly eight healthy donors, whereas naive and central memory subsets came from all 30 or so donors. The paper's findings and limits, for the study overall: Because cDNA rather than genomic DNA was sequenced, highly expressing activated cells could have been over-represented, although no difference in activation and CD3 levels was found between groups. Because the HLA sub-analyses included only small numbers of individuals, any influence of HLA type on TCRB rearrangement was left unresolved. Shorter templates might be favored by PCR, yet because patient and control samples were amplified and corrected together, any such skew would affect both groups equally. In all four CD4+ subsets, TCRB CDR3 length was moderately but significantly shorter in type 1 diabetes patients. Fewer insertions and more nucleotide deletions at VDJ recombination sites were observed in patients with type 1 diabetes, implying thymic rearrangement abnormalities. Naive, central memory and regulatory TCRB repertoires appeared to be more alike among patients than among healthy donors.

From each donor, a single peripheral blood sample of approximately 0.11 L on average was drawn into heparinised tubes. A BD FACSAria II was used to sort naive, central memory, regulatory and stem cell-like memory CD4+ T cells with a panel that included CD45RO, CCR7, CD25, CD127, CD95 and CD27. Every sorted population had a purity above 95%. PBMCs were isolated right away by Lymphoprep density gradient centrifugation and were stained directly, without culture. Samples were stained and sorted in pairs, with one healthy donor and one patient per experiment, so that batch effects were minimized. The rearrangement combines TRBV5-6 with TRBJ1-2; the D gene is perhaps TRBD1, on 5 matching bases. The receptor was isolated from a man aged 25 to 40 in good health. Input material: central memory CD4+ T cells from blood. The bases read TGTGCCAGCAGTCGACAGAGACTCTATGGCTACACCTTC. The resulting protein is CASSRQRLYGYTF.